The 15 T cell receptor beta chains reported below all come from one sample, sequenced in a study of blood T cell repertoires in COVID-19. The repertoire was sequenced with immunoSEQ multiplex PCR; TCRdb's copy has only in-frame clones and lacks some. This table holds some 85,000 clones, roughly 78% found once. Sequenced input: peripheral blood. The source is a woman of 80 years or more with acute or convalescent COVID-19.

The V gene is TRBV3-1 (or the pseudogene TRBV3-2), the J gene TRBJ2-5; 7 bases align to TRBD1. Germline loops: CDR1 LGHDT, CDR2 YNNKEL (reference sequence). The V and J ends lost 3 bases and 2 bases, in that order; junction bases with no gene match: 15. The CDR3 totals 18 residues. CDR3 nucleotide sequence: TGTGCCAGCAGCCAGAGGGGGCGGACAGTCACGGCTCAAGAGACCCAGTACTTC. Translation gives CASSQRGRTVTAQETQYF.

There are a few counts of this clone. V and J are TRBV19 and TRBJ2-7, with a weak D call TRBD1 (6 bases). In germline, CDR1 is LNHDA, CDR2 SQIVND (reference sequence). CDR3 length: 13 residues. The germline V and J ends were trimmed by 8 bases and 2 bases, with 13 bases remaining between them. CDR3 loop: CASSLQGTYEQYF. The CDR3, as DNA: TGTGCCAGTTCCCTACAGGGTACCTACGAGCAGTACTTC.

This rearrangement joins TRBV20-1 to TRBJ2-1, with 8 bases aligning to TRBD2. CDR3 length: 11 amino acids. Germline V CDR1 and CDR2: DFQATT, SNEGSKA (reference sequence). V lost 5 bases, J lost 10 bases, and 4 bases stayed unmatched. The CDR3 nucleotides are TGCAGTGCTGGTGGCGGGGGGGAGCAGTTCTTC. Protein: CSAGGGGEQFF.

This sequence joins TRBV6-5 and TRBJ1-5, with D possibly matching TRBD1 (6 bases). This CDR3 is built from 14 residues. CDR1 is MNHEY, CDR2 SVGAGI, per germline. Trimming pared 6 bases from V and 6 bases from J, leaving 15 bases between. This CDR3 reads CASRTGSLGQPQHF. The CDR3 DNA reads TGTGCCAGCAGAACAGGGAGTTTGGGTCAGCCCCAGCATTTT.

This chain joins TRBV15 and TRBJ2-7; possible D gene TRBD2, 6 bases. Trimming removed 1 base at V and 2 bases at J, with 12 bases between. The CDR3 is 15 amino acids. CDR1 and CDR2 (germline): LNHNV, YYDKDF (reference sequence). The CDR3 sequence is CATSRGGDVTYEQYF. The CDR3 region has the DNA TGTGCCACCAGCAGAGGGGGGGACGTTACCTACGAGCAGTACTTC.

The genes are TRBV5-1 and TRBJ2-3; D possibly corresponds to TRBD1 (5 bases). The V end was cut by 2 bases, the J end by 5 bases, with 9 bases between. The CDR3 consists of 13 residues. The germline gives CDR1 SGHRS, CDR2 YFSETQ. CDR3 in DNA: TGCGCCAGCAGCTTCCAGGGTCAAGATACGCAGTATTTT. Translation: CASSFQGQDTQYF.

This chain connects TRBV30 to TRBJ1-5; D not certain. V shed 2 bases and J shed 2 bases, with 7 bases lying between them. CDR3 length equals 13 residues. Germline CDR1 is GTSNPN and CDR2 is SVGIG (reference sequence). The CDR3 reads CAWSPIGNQPQHF. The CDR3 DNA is TGTGCCTGGAGTCCTATTGGCAATCAGCCCCAGCATTTT.

CDR3 nucleotides: TGTGCCAGCTCACCACAGACCGGGACAGGGGGAGTTGGCAATCAGCCCCAGCATTTT. Amino acid sequence: CASSPQTGTGGVGNQPQHF. V and J are TRBV18 and TRBJ1-5, with 11 nucleotides matching TRBD1. Germline-derived CDR1 and CDR2 are KGHSH and LQKENI. V was pared by 1 base and J by 2 bases, with 10 bases of the junction left unmatched. There are 19 residues in the CDR3.

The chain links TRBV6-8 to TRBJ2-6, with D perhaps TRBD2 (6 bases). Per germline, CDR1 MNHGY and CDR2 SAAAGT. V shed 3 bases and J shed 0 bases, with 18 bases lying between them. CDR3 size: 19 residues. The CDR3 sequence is CASSYPGTQRFSGANVLTF. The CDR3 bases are TGTGCCAGCAGTTATCCCGGGACTCAAAGGTTCTCTGGGGCCAACGTCCTGACTTTC.

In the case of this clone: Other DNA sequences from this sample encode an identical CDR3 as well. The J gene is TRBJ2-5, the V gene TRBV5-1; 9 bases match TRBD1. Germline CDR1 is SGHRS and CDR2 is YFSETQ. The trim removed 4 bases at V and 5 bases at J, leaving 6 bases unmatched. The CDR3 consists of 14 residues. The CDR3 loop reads CASSLGQGWETQYF. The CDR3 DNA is TGCGCCAGCAGCCTAGGACAGGGGTGGGAGACCCAGTACTTC.

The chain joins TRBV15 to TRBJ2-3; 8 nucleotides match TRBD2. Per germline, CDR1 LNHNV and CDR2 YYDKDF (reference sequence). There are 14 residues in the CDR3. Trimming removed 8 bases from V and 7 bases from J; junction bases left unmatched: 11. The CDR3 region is CATGREGAENTQYF. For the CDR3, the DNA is TGTGCCACCGGCCGGGAGGGAGCAGAAAATACGCAGTATTTT.

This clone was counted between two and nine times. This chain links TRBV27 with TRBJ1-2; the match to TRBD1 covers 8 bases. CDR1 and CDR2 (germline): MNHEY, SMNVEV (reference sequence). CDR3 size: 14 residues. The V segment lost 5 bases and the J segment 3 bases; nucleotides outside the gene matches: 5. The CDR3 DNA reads TGTGCCAGCAGTCGAAAGACAGGGGACTATGGCTACACCTTC. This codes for CASSRKTGDYGYTF.

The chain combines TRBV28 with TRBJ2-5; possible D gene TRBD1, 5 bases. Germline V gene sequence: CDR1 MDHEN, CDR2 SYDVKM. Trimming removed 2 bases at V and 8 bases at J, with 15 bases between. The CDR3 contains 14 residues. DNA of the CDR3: TGTGCCAGCAGTTTAACGGACACGGGTGTAACCCAGTACTTC. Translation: CASSLTDTGVTQYF.

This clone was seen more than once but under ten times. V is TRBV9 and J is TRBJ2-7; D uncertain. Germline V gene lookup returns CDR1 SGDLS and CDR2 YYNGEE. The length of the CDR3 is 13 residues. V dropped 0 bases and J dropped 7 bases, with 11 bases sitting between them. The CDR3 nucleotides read TGTGCCAGCAGCGTAGACACGGTCGGGGAGCAGTACTTC. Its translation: CASSVDTVGEQYF.

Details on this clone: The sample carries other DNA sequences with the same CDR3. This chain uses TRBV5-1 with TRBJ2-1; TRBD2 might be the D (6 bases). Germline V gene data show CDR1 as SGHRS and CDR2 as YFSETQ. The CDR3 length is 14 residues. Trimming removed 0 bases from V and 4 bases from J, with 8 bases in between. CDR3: CASSLARGYNEQFF. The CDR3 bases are TGCGCCAGCAGCTTGGCCCGGGGGTACAATGAGCAGTTCTTC.